Listed here are 5 T cell receptor beta chains from one sample, sequenced in a study of identifying expanded T cells in peripheral blood. Sequencing was performed with immunoSEQ multiplex PCR; in TCRdb, only in-frame clones are kept and a portion is missing. The data contain about 130,000 clones, 80% to 90% of them singletons. Sequenced: blood. These TCRs come from a person aged 18 to 75 in good health.

The chain links TRBV9 to TRBJ2-5, with TRBD2 as a possible D gene (7 bases). Germline CDR1 reads SGDLS; CDR2 reads YYNGEE. The CDR3 contains 13 residues. Trimming removed 4 bases at V and 5 bases at J, with 12 bases between. The CDR3 loop reads CASSSGGRETQYF. CDR3 DNA: TGTGCCAGCAGCTCCGGGGGGCGTGAGACCCAGTACTTC. Variable domain in full (rest from reference TRBV9 and TRBJ2-5): DSGVTQTPKHLITATGQRVTLRCSPRSGDLSVYWYQQSLDQGLQFLIQYYNGEERAKGNILERFSAQQFPDLHSELNLSSLELGDSALYFCASSSGGRETQYFGPGTRLLVL.

J is TRBJ1-2 and V is TRBV7-2; TRBD1 matches at 9 bases. The CDR3 runs 13 residues. The germline V gene encodes CDR1 SGHTA and CDR2 FQGNSA. J gave up 8 bases and V 5 bases, and 6 bases lay outside the gene matches. This chain's CDR3 is CASSPDRGYGYTF. The CDR3 coding sequence is TGTGCCAGCAGCCCCGACAGGGGGTACGGCTACACCTTC.

The chain uses TRBV9 and TRBJ2-1, with 10 bases matching TRBD1. CDR1 is SGDLS, CDR2 YYNGEE, per germline. V lost 4 bases to trimming and J lost 8 bases; unmatched junction nucleotides: 9. The CDR3 contains 15 residues. The CDR3 is CASSWDRGGDDEQFF. Written as DNA, the CDR3 is TGTGCCAGCAGCTGGGACAGGGGCGGTGACGATGAGCAGTTCTTC.

V gene TRBV15 combines with J gene TRBJ2-7; D gene ambiguous. CDR1 is LNHNV and CDR2 is YYDKDF in the germline V gene (reference sequence). Trimming shortened V by 8 bases and J by 0 bases, and 11 bases separated the two germline ends. The CDR3 runs to 13 residues. The CDR3 loop reads CATLIPGSYEQYF. The DNA of the CDR3 is TGTGCCACCTTAATCCCAGGCTCCTACGAGCAGTACTTC.

J is TRBJ1-5 and V is TRBV12-1; TRBD1 is taken as the D call from the table, unchecked against the DNA. TRBV12-1 is annotated as a pseudogene. This CDR3 has 13 residues. The DNA for the CDR3 is TGTGCCAGCAGCTCAAGGGGCTATCAGCCCCAGCATTTT. Translated: CASSSRGYQPQHF.